These T cell receptor beta chains were read from a single sample in a study of T cell responses to AZD1222 COVID-19 vaccine. The data were produced by immunoSEQ multiplex PCR, yet TCRdb's version contains in-frame clones alone and is incomplete. Of around 130,000 clones listed, more than 90% were seen once; the top ten hold 0.85% to 1.2%. Sequenced here: peripheral blood, sampled 28 days after the second AZD1222 dose. All receptors derive from an adult who received the AZD1222 COVID-19 vaccine. Both conserved end residues are part of each CDR3. Fields, in order: V gene, CDR3 protein.

v_call: TRBV18; cdr3_aa: CASSPDRVYGYTF
v_call: TRBV5-1; cdr3_aa: CASSPTTGGPLNTGELFF
v_call: TRBV24-1; cdr3_aa: CATSDPNTQYF
v_call: TRBV5-8; cdr3_aa: CASSLVWDNSPLHF
v_call: TRBV7-9; cdr3_aa: CASSWDRGRRAFF
v_call: TRBV21-1; cdr3_aa: CASAGTSLIYEQYF
v_call: TRBV5-5; cdr3_aa: CASSLVPASTDTQYF
v_call: TRBV4-3; cdr3_aa: CASSQDTDPYNEQFF
v_call: TRBV19; cdr3_aa: CASSMGRGSDIQYF
v_call: TRBV7-3; cdr3_aa: CASSTGLNTGELFF
v_call: TRBV7-2; cdr3_aa: CASSLRIAGANVLTF
v_call: TRBV7-2; cdr3_aa: CASSLTGTAGANVLTF
v_call: TRBV3-1/TRBV3-2; cdr3_aa: CASSLYRTGPNEQYF
v_call: TRBV27; cdr3_aa: CASTLKGGSPLHF
v_call: TRBV4-2; cdr3_aa: CASSHAGANQPQHF
v_call: TRBV19; cdr3_aa: CASSIGSAGINEQFF
v_call: TRBV30; cdr3_aa: CAWSTGGGGYTF
v_call: TRBV28; cdr3_aa: CASSPPRGNGYTF
v_call: TRBV9; cdr3_aa: CASSPGGLEQFF
v_call: TRBV9; cdr3_aa: CASSVSGATEAFF
v_call: TRBV18; cdr3_aa: CASSPAIRGRSTEAFF
v_call: TRBV6-2/TRBV6-3; cdr3_aa: CASSLAQGTDTQYF
v_call: TRBV5-1; cdr3_aa: CASKTGGDGYTF
v_call: TRBV2; cdr3_aa: CASSPKGNQPQHF
v_call: TRBV2; cdr3_aa: CASSQDRSYEQYF
v_call: TRBV11-2; cdr3_aa: CASSLGLAGAGEQFF
v_call: TRBV27; cdr3_aa: CASSLGRGHEKLFF
v_call: TRBV5-1; cdr3_aa: CASSLQGENTGELFF
v_call: TRBV4-1; cdr3_aa: CASSQGLAKKLNSPLHF
v_call: TRBV9; cdr3_aa: CASGYRGSNTGELFF
v_call: TRBV28; cdr3_aa: CASSTGGPMNTEAFF
v_call: TRBV27; cdr3_aa: CASSLNGYEQFF
v_call: TRBV14; cdr3_aa: CASSWDRFTDTQYF
v_call: TRBV19; cdr3_aa: CASSQQTGATEAFF
v_call: TRBV7-2; cdr3_aa: CASSLWGGQGDGYTF